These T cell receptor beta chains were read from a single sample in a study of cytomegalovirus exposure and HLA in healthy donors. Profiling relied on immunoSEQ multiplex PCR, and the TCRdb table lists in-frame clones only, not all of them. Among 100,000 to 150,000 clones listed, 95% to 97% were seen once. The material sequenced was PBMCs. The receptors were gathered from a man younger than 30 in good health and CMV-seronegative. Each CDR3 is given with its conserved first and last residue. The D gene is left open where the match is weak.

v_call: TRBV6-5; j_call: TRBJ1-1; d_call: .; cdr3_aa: CASSYDSPMNTEAFF
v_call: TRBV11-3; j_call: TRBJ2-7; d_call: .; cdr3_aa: CASSPQGRLLTLEQYF
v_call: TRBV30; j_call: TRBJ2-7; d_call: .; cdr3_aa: CAWSVARAPSYEQYF
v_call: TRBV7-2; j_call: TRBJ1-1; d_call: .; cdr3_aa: CASGAGGFGGEAFF
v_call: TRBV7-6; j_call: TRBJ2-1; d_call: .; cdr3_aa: CASSQPGLSYNEQFF
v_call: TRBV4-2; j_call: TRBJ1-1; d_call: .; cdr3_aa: CASSQVRENTEAFF
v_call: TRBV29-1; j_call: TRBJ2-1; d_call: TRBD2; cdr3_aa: CSLRGGRASYNEQFF
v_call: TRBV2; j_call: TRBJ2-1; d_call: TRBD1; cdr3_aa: CASSDFLGTGVKEQFF
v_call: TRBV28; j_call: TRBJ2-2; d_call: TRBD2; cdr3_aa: CASSPGLAGVGTGELFF
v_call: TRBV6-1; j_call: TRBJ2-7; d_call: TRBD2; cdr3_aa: CASSELMTSGPGEQYF
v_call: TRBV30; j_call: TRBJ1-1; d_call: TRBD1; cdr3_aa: CAWSDPTGGTEAFF
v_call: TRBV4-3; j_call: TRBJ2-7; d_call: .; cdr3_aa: CASSQGLSYEQYF
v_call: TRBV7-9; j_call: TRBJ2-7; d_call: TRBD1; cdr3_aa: CASSFPQGAQGEVYEQYF
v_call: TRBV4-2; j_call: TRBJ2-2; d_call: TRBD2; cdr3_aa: CASSQIAGGTTSYTGELFF
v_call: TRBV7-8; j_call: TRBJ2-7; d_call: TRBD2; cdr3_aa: CASSSPGLAGDYEQYF
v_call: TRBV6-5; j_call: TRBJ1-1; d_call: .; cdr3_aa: CASSTYRRDTEAFF
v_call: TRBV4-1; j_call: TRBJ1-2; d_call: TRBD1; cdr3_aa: CASSQDTGGLGGYTF
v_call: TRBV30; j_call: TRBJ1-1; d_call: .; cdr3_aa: CAWSVGASTEAFF
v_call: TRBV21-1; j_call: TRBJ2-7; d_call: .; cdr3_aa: CASSRDREGQYYEQYF
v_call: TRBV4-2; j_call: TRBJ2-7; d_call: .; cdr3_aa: CASSQVSGEFSEQYF
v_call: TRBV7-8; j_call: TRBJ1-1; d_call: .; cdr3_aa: CASSLAGGSTEAFF
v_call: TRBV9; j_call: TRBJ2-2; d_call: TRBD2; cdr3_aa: CASSVGATSGAGELFF
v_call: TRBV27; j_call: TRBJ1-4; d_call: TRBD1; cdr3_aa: CASSLVGTGVATNEKLFF
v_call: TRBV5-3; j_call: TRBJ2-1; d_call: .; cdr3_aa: CARPLQAASSYNEQFF
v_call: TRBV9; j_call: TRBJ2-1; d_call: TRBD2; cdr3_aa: CASSRSTSGRSLTFNEQFF
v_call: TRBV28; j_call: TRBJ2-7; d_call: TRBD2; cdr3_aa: CASSLGTSGSSYEQYF
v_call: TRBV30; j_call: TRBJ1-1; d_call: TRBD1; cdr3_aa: CAWRAGGEGAFF
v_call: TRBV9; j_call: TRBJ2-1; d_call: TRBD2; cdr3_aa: CASSAVTGLASGEQFF
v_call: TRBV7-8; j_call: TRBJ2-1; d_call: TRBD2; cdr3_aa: CASSLLGLAGEVGYNEQFF
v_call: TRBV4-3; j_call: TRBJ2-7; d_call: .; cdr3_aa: CASSQADRAYEQYF
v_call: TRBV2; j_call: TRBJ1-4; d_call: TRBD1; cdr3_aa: CASNYRGVDEKLFF
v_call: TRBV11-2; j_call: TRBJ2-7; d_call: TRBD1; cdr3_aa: CASSLDAGGDSYEQYF
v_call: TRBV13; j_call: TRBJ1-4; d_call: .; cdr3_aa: CASSLGGAREKLFF
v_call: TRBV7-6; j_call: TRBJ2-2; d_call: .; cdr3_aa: CASSFRLTGELFF
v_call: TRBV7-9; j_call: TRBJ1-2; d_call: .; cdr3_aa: CASSLEYGGLYGYTF
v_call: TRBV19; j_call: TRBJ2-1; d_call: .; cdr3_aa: CASSANRDPYNEQFF
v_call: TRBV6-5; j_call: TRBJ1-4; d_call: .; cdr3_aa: CASSEVATNEKLFF
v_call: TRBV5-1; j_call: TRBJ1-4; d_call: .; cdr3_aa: CASSPGAVNEKLFF
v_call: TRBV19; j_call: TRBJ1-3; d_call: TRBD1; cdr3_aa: CASSIRQGAGNTIYF
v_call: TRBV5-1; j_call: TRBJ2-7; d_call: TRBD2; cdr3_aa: CASSQRTSGNSYEQYF
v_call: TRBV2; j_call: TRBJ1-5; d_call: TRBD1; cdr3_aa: CASSGQGNSNQPQHF
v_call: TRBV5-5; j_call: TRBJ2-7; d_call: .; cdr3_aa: CASSFGGLVYEQYF
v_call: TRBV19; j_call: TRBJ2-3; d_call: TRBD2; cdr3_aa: CASSSGGRFTDTQYF
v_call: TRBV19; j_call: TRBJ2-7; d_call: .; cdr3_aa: CASSIAAGTLAYEQYF
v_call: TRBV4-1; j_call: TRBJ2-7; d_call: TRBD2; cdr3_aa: CASSQGLAGGEQYF
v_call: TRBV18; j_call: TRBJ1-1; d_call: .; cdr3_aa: CASSPGPAKNTEAFF
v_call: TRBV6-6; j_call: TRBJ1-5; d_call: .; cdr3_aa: CASSVLSQPQHF
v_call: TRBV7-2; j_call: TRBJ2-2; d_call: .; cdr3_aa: CASSLAPGSATGELFF
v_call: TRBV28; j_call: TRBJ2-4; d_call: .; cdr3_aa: CASSYPWDSTIAKNIQYF
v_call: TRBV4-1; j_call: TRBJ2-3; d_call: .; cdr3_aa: CASSPTEEFTDTQYF